This TCR beta chain appears in the sequencing data of a study of T cell responses to AZD1222 COVID-19 vaccine. The study, taken as a whole, reports: After the peak T cell response, and only then, were repertoires sampled.

Sequencing used immunoSEQ multiplex PCR; TCRdb keeps in-frame clones, though not all of them. In the table there are about 81,000 clones, 91% of which are singletons. This clone was picked up one time. As yet, its antigen is unknown. This CDR3 is 16 amino acids long. This sequence joins TRBV1 and TRBJ2-7; TRBD2, as called in the table, went unchecked against the DNA. TRBV1 is assigned pseudogene status. This clonotype was obtained from an adult who received the AZD1222 COVID-19 vaccine. This material consisted of peripheral blood, taken 28 days after the second AZD1222 dose. CDR3 in DNA: TGCACCAGCAGCCACAACGGGACTAGCGGGAGGTACGAGCAGTACTTC. Translation gives CTSSHNGTSGRYEQYF.